One sample yielded the 26 T cell receptor beta chains listed below, sequenced in a study of cytomegalovirus exposure and HLA in healthy donors. Profiling relied on immunoSEQ multiplex PCR, and the TCRdb table lists in-frame clones only, not all of them. The data contain about 49,000 clones, around 94% of them singletons. The sample consisted of PBMCs. The source of these receptors is a woman aged 18-29 years in good health and CMV-seropositive.

V is TRBV4-2 and J is TRBJ2-7; D is possibly TRBD2 (7 bases). V lost 2 bases, J lost 0 bases, and 14 bases lay in between. The CDR3 covers 16 residues. Germline V CDR1 and CDR2: LGHNA, YNFKEQ. This chain's CDR3 is CASSQYLADSSYEQYF. As DNA, the CDR3 is TGTGCCAGCAGCCAATACCTAGCGGACAGCTCCTACGAGCAGTACTTC.

This chain links TRBV4-2 with TRBJ2-5, with 10 bases lining up with TRBD2. V was pared by 0 bases and J by 4 bases, with 5 bases of the junction left unmatched. Germline V gene lookup returns CDR1 LGHNA and CDR2 YNFKEQ. This CDR3 spans 16 amino acids. The CDR3 protein is CASSQEGLAGVETQYF. The CDR3 DNA sequence: TGTGCCAGCAGCCAAGAGGGGCTAGCGGGAGTAGAGACCCAGTACTTC.

V and J are TRBV7-9 and TRBJ2-6; TRBD2 matches at 7 bases. Per germline, CDR1 SEHNR and CDR2 FQNEAQ (reference sequence). CDR3 length: 16 amino acids. With V trimmed by 2 bases and J by 2 bases, 3 bases remained unmatched. In DNA, the CDR3 is TGTGCCAGCAGCTTAAGAGCGGGACCTGGGGCCAACGTCCTGACTTTC. Its translation is CASSLRAGPGANVLTF.

The CDR3 sequence: CAISEGISRAETAPEYNEQFF. DNA of the CDR3: TGTGCCATCAGTGAGGGGATAAGTCGAGCGGAAACAGCACCGGAGTACAATGAGCAGTTCTTC. The chain combines TRBV10-3 with TRBJ2-1; possibly TRBD2 for D (5 bases). The CDR3 contains 21 residues. V was cut by 2 bases and J by 4 bases, with 30 bases left in between. The germline V gene has CDR1 ENHRY and CDR2 SYGVKD.

The chain couples TRBV11-2 to TRBJ1-3; no clear D. V lost 1 base, J lost 4 bases, and 11 bases lay in between. The germline V gene encodes CDR1 SGHAT and CDR2 FQNNGV. This CDR3 region has 15 residues. DNA for the CDR3: TGTGCCAGCAGCTTAGGGCCACCGCAAGGAAACACCATATATTTT. It yields the protein CASSLGPPQGNTIYF.

This clone has more than one count but fewer than ten. J is TRBJ2-2 and V is TRBV9; 7 bases align to TRBD2. CDR1 and CDR2 from the germline V gene are SGDLS and YYNGEE. V shed 2 bases and J 4 bases; nucleotides not matched to a gene: 5. CDR3 length: 15 residues. This CDR3 reads CASSVQSGATGELFF. CDR3 bases: TGTGCCAGCAGCGTCCAAAGCGGGGCCACCGGGGAGCTGTTTTTT.

The chain recombines TRBV27 with TRBJ1-1; D perhaps matches TRBD1 (6 bases). The CDR3 is made up of 13 amino acids. Per germline, CDR1 MNHEY and CDR2 SMNVEV (reference sequence). Trimming left V 3 bases short and J 4 bases short, with 9 bases between. CDR3 sequence: CASSLQGSTEAFF. CDR3 sequence (DNA): TGTGCCAGCAGTTTGCAGGGGAGCACTGAAGCTTTCTTT.

V is TRBV7-2 and J is TRBJ2-7; 7 bases fit TRBD2. CDR3 length: 18 residues. CDR1 and CDR2 (germline): SGHTA, FQGNSA. V dropped 0 bases and J dropped 2; count of bases not matched to a gene: 13. The CDR3 DNA is TGTGCCAGCAGCTTAGCTTCTCGATCTGGTCGGGGGGCCTACGAGCAGTACTTC. It codes for CASSLASRSGRGAYEQYF.

V gene TRBV7-2 combines with J gene TRBJ1-1; D not certain. V lost 5 bases to trimming and J lost 1 base, with 11 bases between them. The CDR3 contains 14 residues. Germline-derived CDR1 and CDR2 are SGHTA and FQGNSA. The CDR3 bases are TGTGCCAGCAGCCCCGAGGCGAGGAACACTGAAGCTTTCTTT. It translates to CASSPEARNTEAFF.

This clone was picked up a small number of times. This chain links TRBV25-1 with TRBJ1-5, with no clear D. Germline V gene sequence: CDR1 MGHDK, CDR2 SYGVNS. V was trimmed by 4 bases and J by 0 bases, leaving 16 bases between them. The CDR3 runs to 17 residues. CDR3 DNA sequence: TGTGCCAGCAGTGTAGTCAGGCGATCACCTAGCAATCAGCCCCAGCATTTT. Translated, it gives CASSVVRRSPSNQPQHF.

This rearrangement joins TRBV29-1 to TRBJ2-5; D possibly corresponds to TRBD2 (5 bases). The length of the CDR3 is 14 residues. V was shortened by 0 bases and J by 4 bases, with 12 bases between the two germline ends. Looked up from germline, CDR1 is SQVTM and CDR2 is ANQGSEA. CDR3 nucleotides: TGCAGCGTTGAAGAAGGAACTAGACGAGAGACCCAGTACTTC. Translated: CSVEEGTRRETQYF.

V gene TRBV6-1 combines with J gene TRBJ2-7, with TRBD2 as a possible D gene (6 bases). This CDR3 has 14 amino acids. V lost 1 base to trimming and J lost 0 bases, with 7 bases between them. Germline loops: CDR1 MNHNS, CDR2 SASEGT. The DNA for the CDR3 is TGTGCCAGCAGTGAAGTGCGGGGCTCCTACGAGCAGTACTTC. Amino acids: CASSEVRGSYEQYF.

The CDR3 nucleotides read TGTGCCAGCAGTGAAGGCAGGAGCACAGATACGCAGTATTTT. Protein product: CASSEGRSTDTQYF. The chain has TRBV6-1 and TRBJ2-3, with no clear D. Between the trimmed V and J ends, which lost 1 base and 0 bases, there was a span of 5 bases. This CDR3 is built from 14 residues. Germline assignment: CDR1 MNHNS and CDR2 SASEGT.

V usage is TRBV5-6 and J usage is TRBJ2-1; 11 nucleotides match TRBD2. The CDR3 is 16 amino acids. Germline V gives CDR1 SGHDT, CDR2 YYEEEE. After removal of 4 bases from V and 8 bases from J, the junction contained 11 bases not matched to a gene. The CDR3 sequence: CASSLYSGRASYEQFF. The CDR3 nucleotides are TGTGCCAGCAGCCTCTATAGCGGGAGGGCCAGCTATGAGCAGTTCTTC.

J is TRBJ2-7 and V is TRBV29-1, with D perhaps TRBD2 (7 bases). V lost 6 bases and J lost 3, with 15 bases in between. CDR3 size: 13 residues. Germline V gene data show CDR1 as SQVTM and CDR2 as ANQGSEA. The CDR3 reads CSVGEGGVYEQYF. In DNA form, the CDR3 reads TGCAGCGTCGGAGAAGGGGGGGTCTACGAGCAGTACTTC.

V is TRBV2 and J is TRBJ1-5; TRBD1 is a possible D gene (5 bases). The germline gives CDR1 SNHLY, CDR2 FYNNEI. The CDR3 sequence is 14 residues long. Trimming shortened V by 6 bases and J by 5 bases, and 14 bases separated the two germline ends. CDR3 in DNA: TGTGCCAGCAGGGACGACAGTACCTATCAGCCCCAGCATTTT. This translates into CASRDDSTYQPQHF.

The V and J genes are TRBV7-6 and TRBJ2-3, with TRBD2 identical over 7 bases. Germline lookup yields CDR1 SGHVS and CDR2 FNYEAQ. The CDR3 sequence is 16 residues long. V shed 3 bases and J 3 bases; nucleotides not matched to a gene: 9. This CDR3 is CASSFSLRETTDTQYF. The CDR3 DNA reads TGTGCCAGCAGCTTTTCCTTGCGGGAGACTACAGATACGCAGTATTTT.

The chain recombines TRBV1 with TRBJ2-1; the table gives TRBD1 as D, unverified against the DNA. TRBV1 is a recognized pseudogene. CDR3 length: 15 amino acids. The CDR3 bases are TGCACCAGCAGCCCAAAAACAGGGACCTACAATGAGCAGTTCTTC. It encodes CTSSPKTGTYNEQFF.

The V call is TRBV18, the J call TRBJ2-2; 12 bases are a match to TRBD2. With 3 bases clipped from V and 5 bases from J, the junction kept 4 bases outside the gene matches. The germline CDR1 and CDR2 sequences are KGHSH and LQKENI. The CDR3 contains 16 residues. The CDR3 reads CASSPSGTSGTGELFF. CDR3 nucleotides: TGTGCCAGCTCACCTTCCGGGACTAGCGGGACCGGGGAGCTGTTTTTT.

The rearrangement uses TRBV27 and TRBJ2-7, with 10 nucleotides matching TRBD2. CDR1 and CDR2 (germline): MNHEY, SMNVEV (reference sequence). CDR3 length equals 15 residues. V shed 3 bases, J shed 2 bases, and the junction held 4 bases outside the gene matches. For the CDR3, the DNA is TGTGCCAGCAGTTTTGGACTAGCGGTTACCTACGAGCAGTACTTC. This codes for CASSFGLAVTYEQYF.

This chain links TRBV29-1 with TRBJ1-2; D unclear. The germline CDR1 and CDR2 sequences are SQVTM and ANQGSEA. This CDR3 is 14 amino acids long. V gave up 3 bases and J gave up 2 bases, with 13 bases separating them. Written as DNA, the CDR3 is TGCAGCGTTGATGGGTCCAGGAGGAACTATGGCTACACCTTC. It is translated as CSVDGSRRNYGYTF.

DNA for the CDR3: TGTGCCAGCAGTGAAGAGACAGGTAGTTCCTACGAGCAGTACTTC. Translated, it gives CASSEETGSSYEQYF. The rearrangement links TRBV6-1 to TRBJ2-7; TRBD1 is a possible D gene (6 bases). The CDR3 is 15 residues long. In germline, CDR1 is MNHNS, CDR2 SASEGT. V was cut by 1 base and J by 1 base, with 11 bases left in between.

The chain employs TRBV27 and TRBJ2-7, with D possibly matching TRBD2 (5 bases). Germline CDR1 and CDR2: MNHEY and SMNVEV (reference sequence). The CDR3 is 15 residues long. The V and J ends lost 2 bases and 3 bases respectively, with 14 bases between them. CDR3 residues: CASSLVVAGLYEQYF. The CDR3 DNA follows: TGTGCCAGCAGTTTAGTTGTGGCAGGACTCTACGAGCAGTACTTC.

The CDR3 DNA follows: TGTGCCAGCAGCTTATCCCAGGGTCCAGAGCAGTTCTTC. Translation gives CASSLSQGPEQFF. The V and J genes are TRBV5-4 and TRBJ2-1; TRBD1 is a possible D gene (5 bases). The CDR3 runs 13 residues. Germline CDR1 SGHNT, CDR2 YYREEE (reference sequence). Trimming removed 2 bases at V and 10 bases at J, with 13 bases between.

This chain uses TRBV7-6 with TRBJ1-3; D is uncertain. Trimming cost V 2 bases and J 0 bases, with 5 bases left between them. This CDR3 is built from 14 residues. CDR1 and CDR2 from the germline V gene are SGHVS and FNYEAQ. CDR3 in DNA: TGTGCCAGCAGCTTATGGAGCTCTGGAAACACCATATATTTT. It is translated as CASSLWSSGNTIYF.

The V and J genes are TRBV6-4 and TRBJ2-6, with D unresolved. V was shortened by 0 bases and J by 0 bases, with 9 bases between the two germline ends. The CDR3 totals 17 residues. Germline-derived CDR1 and CDR2 are MRHNA and SNTAGT. CDR3 sequence reads: CASSDSYPSSGANVLTF. The CDR3 DNA follows: TGTGCCAGCAGTGACTCCTACCCGAGCTCTGGGGCCAACGTCCTGACTTTC.